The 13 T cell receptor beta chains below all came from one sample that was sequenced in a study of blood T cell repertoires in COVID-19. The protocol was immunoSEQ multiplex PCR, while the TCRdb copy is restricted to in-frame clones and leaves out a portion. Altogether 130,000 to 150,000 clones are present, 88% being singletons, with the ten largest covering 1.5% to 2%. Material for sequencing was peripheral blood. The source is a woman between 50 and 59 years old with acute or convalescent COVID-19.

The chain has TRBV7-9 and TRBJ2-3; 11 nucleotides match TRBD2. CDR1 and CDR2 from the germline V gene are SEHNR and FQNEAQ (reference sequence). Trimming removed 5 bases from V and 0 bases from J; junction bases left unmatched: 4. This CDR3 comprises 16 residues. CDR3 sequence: CASSAGTSGSTDTQYF. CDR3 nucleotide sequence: TGTGCCAGCAGCGCCGGGACTAGCGGAAGCACAGATACGCAGTATTTT.

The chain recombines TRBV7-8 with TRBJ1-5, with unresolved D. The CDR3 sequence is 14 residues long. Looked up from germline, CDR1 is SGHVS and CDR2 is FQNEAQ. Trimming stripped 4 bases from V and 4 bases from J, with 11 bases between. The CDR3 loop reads CASSSTAGNQPQHF. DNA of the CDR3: TGTGCCAGCAGCTCTACCGCGGGGAATCAGCCCCAGCATTTT.

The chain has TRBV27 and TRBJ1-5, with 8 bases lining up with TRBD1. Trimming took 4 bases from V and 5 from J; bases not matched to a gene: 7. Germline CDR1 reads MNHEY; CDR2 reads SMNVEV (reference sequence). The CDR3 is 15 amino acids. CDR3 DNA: TGTGCCAGCAGTTGGACGGGGACAGGCCATCAGCCCCAGCATTTT. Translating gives CASSWTGTGHQPQHF.

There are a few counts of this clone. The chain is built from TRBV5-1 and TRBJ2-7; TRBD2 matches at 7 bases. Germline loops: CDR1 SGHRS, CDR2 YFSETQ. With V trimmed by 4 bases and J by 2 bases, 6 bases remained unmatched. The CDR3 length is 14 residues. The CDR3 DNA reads TGCGCCAGCAGCCCGTCTAGCGGTCCCTACGAGCAGTACTTC. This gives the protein CASSPSSGPYEQYF.

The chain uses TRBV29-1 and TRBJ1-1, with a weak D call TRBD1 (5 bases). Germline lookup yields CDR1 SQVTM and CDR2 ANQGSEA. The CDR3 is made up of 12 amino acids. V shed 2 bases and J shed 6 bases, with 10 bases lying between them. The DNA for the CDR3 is TGCAGCGTTGAACCAGCAGGGCCTGAAGCTTTCTTT. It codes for CSVEPAGPEAFF.

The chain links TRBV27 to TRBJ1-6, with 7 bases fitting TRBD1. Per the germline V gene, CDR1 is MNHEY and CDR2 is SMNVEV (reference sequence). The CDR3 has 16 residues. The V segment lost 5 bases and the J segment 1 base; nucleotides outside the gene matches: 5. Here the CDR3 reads CASSVRQGSYNSPLHF. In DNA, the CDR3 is TGTGCCAGCAGTGTCCGACAGGGATCCTATAATTCACCCCTCCACTTT.

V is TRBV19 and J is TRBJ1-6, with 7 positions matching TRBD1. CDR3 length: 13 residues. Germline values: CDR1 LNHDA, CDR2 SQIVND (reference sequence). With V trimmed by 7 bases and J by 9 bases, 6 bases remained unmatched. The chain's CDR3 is CASKDRVASPLHF. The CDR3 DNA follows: TGTGCCAGTAAAGACAGGGTGGCTTCACCCCTCCACTTT.

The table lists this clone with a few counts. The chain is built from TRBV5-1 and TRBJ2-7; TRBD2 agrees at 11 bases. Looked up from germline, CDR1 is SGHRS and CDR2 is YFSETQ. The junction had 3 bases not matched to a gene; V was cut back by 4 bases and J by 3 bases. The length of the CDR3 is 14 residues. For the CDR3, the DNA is TGCGCCAGCAGCCTAGGGACTAGCGGCTACGAGCAGTACTTC. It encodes CASSLGTSGYEQYF.

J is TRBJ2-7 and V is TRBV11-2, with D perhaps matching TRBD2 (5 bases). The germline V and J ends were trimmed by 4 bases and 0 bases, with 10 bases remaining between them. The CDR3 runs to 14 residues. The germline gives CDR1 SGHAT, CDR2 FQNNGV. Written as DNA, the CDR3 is TGTGCCAGCAGCTCTCTACGGGACTCCTACGAGCAGTACTTC. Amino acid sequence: CASSSLRDSYEQYF.

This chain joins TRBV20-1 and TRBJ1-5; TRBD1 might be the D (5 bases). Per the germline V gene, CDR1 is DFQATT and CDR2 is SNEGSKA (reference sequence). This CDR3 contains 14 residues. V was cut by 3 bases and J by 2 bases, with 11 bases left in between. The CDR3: CSASEGQGNQPQHF. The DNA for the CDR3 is TGCAGTGCTAGTGAGGGGCAAGGCAATCAGCCCCAGCATTTT.

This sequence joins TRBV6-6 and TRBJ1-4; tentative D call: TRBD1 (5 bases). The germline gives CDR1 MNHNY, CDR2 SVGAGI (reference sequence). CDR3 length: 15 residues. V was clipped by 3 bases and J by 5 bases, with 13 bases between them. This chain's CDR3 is CASSYGGAANEKLFF. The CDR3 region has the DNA TGTGCCAGCAGTTATGGCGGGGCCGCAAATGAAAAACTGTTTTTT.

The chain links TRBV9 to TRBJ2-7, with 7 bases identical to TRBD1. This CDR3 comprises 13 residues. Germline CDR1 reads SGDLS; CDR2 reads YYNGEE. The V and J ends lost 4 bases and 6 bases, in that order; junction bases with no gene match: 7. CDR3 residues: CASSPRQGFEQYF. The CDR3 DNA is TGTGCCAGCAGCCCCCGACAGGGATTCGAGCAGTACTTC.

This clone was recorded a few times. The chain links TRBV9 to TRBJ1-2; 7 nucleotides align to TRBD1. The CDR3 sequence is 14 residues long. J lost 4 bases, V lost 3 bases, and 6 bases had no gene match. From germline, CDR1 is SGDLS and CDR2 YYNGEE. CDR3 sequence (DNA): TGTGCCAGCAGCGCCGGGGGGGACAGCTATGGCTACACCTTC. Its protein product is CASSAGGDSYGYTF.